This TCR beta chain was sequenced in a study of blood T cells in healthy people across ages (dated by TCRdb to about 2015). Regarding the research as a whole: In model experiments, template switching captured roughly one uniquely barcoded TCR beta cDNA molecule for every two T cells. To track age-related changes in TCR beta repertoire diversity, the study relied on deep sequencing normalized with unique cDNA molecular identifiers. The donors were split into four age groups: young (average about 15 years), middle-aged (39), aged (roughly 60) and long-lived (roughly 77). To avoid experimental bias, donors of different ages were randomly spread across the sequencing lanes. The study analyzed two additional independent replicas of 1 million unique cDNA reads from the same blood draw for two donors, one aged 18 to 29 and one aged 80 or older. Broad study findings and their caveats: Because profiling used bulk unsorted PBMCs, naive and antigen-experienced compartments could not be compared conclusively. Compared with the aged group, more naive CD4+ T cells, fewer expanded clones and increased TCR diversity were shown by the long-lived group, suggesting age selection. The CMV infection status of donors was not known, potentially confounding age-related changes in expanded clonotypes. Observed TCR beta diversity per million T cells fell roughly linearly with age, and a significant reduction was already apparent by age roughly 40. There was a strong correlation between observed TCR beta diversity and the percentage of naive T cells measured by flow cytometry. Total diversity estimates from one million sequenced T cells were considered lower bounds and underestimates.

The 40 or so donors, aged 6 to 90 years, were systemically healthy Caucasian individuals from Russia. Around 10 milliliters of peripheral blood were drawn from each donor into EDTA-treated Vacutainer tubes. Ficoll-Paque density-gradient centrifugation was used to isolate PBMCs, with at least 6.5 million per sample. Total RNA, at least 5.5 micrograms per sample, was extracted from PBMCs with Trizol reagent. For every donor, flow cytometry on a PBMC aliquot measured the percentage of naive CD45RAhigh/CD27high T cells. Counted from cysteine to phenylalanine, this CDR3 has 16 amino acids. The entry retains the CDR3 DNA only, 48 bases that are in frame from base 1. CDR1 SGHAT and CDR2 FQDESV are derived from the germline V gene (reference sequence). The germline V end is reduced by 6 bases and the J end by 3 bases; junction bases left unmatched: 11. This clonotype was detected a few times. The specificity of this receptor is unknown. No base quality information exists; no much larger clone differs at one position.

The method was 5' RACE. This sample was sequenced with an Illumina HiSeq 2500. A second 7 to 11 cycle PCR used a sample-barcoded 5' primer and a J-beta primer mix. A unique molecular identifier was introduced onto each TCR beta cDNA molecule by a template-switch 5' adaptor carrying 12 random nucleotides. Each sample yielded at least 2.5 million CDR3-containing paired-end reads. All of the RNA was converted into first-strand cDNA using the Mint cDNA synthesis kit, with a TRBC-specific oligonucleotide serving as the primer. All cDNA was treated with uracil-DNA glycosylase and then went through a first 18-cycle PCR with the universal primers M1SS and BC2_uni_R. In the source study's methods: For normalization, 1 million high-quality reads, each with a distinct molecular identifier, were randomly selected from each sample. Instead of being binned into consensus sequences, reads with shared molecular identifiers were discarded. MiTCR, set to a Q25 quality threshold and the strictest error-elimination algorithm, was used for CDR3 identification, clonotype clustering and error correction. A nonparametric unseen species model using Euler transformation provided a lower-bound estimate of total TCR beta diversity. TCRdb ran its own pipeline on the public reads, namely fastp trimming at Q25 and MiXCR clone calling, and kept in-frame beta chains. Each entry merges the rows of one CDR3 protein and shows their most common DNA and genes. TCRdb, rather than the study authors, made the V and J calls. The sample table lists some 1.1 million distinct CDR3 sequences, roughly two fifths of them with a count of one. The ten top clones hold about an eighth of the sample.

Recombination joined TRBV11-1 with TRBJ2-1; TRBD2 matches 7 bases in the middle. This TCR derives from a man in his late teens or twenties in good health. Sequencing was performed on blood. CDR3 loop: CASRLGLAENYNEQFF. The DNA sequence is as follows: TGTGCCAGCAGGTTGGGGCTAGCGGAGAACTACAATGAGCAGTTCTTC.